Sequencing of this T cell receptor beta chain was carried out in a study of T cells after posttransplantation cyclophosphamide. Study-wide results and limits: Tissue-infiltrating T cells from skin or gut overlapped little with blood T cells.

The sample holds many counts of this clone. What it binds is not known. Treatment was busulfan-fludarabine conditioning, a marrow graft, and cyclophosphamide on days +3 and +4. Assay: immunoSEQ multiplex PCR; the TCRdb copy retains only in-frame clones and omits some. Found here are 14,000 or so clones, no singletons; the ten largest cover approximately 22%. The ends lost 5 bases at V and 3 bases at J; junction bases unmatched: 8. This CDR3 is 16 amino acids long. CDR1 and CDR2 (germline): SEHNR, FQNEAQ (reference sequence). The TCR originated in a female patient aged 40 to 50 who received an allogeneic stem cell transplant from a related donor, was CMV-positive, and had no GVHD. Some of the T cells might come from the graft donor. Specimen: PBMCs, collected about 1,200 days after allogeneic stem cell transplant with posttransplant cyclophosphamide. The chain carries TRBV7-9 and TRBJ1-2, with 11 bases identical to TRBD1. CDR3 loop: CASSVIPGQGDYGYTF. In nucleotides, the CDR3 is TGTGCCAGCAGCGTGATACCGGGACAGGGGGACTATGGCTACACCTTC.